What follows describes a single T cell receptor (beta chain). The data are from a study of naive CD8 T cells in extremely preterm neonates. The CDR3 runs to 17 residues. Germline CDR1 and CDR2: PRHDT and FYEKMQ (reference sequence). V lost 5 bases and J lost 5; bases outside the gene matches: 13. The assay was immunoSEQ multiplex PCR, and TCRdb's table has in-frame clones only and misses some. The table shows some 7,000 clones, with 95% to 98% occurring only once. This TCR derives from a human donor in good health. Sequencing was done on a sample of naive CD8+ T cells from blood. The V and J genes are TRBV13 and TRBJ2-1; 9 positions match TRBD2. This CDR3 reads CASSPRGRLADNNEQFF. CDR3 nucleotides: TGTGCCAGCAGCCCCAGGGGCCGACTAGCGGACAACAATGAGCAGTTCTTC. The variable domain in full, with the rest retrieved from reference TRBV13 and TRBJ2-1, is AAGVIQSPRHLIKEKRETATLKCYPIPRHDTVYWYQQGPGQDPQFLISFYEKMQSDKGSIPDRFSAQQFSDYHSELNMSSLELGDSALYFCASSPRGRLADNNEQFFGPGTRLTVL.